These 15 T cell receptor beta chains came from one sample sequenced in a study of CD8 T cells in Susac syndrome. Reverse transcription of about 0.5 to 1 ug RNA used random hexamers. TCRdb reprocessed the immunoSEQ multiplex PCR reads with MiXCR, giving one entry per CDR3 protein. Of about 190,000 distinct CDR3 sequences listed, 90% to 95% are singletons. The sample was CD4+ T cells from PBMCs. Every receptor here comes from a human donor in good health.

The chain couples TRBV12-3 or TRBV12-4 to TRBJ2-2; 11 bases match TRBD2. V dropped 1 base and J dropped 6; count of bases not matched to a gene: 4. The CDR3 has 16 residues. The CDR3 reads CASSLVSGGVAGELFF. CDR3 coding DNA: TGTGCCAGCAGTTTAGTTAGCGGGGGGGTTGCCGGGGAGCTGTTTTTT.

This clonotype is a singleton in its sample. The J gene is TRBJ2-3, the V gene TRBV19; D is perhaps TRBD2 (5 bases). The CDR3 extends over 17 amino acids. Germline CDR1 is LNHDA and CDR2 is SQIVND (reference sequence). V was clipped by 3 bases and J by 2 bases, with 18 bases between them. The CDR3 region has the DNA TGTGCCAGTAGTATCGGCGCCCCGGGCGGACTCACAGATACGCAGTATTTT. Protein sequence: CASSIGAPGGLTDTQYF.

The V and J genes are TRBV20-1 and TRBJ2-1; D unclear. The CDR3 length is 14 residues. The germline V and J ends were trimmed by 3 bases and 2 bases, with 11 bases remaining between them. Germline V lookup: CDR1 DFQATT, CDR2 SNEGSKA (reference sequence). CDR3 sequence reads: CSASGGWAYNEQFF. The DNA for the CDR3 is TGCAGTGCTAGTGGTGGGTGGGCCTACAATGAGCAGTTCTTC.

CDR3 region: CSARRGEGSYNSPLHF. The CDR3 nucleotides are TGCAGTGCTAGAAGGGGAGAGGGCTCCTATAATTCACCCCTCCACTTT. The chain combines TRBV20-1 with TRBJ1-6, with TRBD1 as a possible D gene (5 bases). From germline, CDR1 is DFQATT and CDR2 SNEGSKA (reference sequence). Trimming removed 2 bases from V and 0 bases from J, with 11 bases in between. The CDR3 sequence is 16 residues long.

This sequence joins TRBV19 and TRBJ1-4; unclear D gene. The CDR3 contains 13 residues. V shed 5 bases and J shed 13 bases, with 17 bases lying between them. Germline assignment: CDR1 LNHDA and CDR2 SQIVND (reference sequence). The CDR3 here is CASSFLRTGGLFF. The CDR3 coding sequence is TGTGCCAGTAGTTTCTTACGAACTGGTGGACTGTTTTTT.

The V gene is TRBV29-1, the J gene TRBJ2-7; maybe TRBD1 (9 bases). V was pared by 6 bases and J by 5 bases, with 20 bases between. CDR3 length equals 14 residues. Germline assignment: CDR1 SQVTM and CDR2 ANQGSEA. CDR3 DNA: TGCAGCGTCGGGGGGGGGACAGGGTCCAACGAGCAGTACTTC. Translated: CSVGGGTGSNEQYF.

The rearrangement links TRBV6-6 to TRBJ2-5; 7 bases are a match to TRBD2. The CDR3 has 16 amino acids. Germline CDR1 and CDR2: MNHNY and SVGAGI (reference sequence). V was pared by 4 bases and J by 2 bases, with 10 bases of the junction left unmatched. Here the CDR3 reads CASSSPGGGGQETQYF. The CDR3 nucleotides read TGTGCCAGCAGTTCACCCGGCGGCGGGGGACAAGAGACCCAGTACTTC.

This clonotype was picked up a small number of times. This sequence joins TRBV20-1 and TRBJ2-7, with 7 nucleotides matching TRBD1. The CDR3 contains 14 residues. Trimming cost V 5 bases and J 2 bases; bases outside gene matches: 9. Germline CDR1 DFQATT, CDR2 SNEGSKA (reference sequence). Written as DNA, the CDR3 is TGCAGTGCTCTGTTGACAGGGCGCCCCTACGAGCAGTACTTC. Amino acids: CSALLTGRPYEQYF.

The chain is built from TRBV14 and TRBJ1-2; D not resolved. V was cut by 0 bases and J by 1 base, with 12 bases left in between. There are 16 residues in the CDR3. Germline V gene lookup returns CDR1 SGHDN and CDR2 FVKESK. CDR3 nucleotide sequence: TGTGCCAGCAGCCAAGATTTGCACCACATTAACTATGGCTACACCTTC. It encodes CASSQDLHHINYGYTF.

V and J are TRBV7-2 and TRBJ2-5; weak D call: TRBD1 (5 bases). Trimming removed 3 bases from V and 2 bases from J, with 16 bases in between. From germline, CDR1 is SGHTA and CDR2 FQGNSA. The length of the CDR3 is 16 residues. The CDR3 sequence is CASSFSQGPPQETQYF. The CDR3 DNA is TGTGCCAGCAGCTTTTCCCAGGGTCCCCCACAAGAGACCCAGTACTTC.

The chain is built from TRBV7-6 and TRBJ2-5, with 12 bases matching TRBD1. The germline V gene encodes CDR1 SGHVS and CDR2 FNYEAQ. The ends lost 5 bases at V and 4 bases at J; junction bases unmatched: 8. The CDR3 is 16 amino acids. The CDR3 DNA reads TGTGCCAGCAGCCCGACGGGACAGGGGGCGGGAGAGACCCAGTACTTC. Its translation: CASSPTGQGAGETQYF.

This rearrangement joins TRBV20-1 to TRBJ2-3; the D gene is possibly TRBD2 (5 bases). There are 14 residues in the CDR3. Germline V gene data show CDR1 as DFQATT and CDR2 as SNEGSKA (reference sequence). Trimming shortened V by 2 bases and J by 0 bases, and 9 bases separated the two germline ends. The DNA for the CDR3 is TGCAGTGCTAGACTAGCCCGAAGCACAGATACGCAGTATTTT. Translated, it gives CSARLARSTDTQYF.

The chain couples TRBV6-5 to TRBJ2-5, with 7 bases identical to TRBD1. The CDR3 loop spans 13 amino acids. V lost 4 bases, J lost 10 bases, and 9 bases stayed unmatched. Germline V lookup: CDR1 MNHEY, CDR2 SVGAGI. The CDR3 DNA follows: TGTGCCAGCAGTTCTACTATACAGGGGATCCAGTACTTC. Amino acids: CASSSTIQGIQYF.

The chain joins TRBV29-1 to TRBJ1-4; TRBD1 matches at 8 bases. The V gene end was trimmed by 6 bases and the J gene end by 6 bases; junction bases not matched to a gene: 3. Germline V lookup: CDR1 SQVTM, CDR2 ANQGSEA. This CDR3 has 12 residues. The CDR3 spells CSVDRGDEKLFF. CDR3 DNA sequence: TGCAGCGTCGACAGGGGCGATGAAAAACTGTTTTTT.

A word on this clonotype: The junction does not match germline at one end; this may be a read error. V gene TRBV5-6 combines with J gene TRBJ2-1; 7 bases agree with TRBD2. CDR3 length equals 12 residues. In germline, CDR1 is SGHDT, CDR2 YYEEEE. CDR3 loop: CASRLGGLEQFF. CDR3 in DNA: TGTGCCAGCAGGTTGGGGGGGTTAGAGCAGTTCTTC.